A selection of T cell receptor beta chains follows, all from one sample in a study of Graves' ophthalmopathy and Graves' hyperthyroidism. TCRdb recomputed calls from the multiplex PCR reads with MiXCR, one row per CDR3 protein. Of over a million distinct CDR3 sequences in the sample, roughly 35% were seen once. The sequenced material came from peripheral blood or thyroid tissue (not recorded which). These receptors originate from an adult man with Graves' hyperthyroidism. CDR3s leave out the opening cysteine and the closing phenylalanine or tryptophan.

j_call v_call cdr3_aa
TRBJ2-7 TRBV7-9 ASSHSGTPYEQY
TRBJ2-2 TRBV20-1 SARPLGKTGELF
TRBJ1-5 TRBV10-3 AISQFPRFCSSNQPQH
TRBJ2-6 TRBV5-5 ASSLPGQGTSSRANVLT
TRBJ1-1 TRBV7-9 ASSLGDNVGTEAF
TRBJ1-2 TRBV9 ASSVEQGRTYGYT
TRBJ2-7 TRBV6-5 ASSYLTGYHEQY
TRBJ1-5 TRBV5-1 ASSPGDRSGQPQH
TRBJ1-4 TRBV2 ASSAGTVSNEKLF
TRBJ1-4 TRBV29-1 SVVGFNEKLF
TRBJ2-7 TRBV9 ASSADPGFSYEQY
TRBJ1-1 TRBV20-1 SAREQQNTEAF
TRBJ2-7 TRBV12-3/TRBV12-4 ASSLGMPHEQY
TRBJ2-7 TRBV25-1 ASSAGTSGRIGSYEQY
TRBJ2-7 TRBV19 ASSRQLLNEQY
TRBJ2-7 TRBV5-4 ASSLESGPLYEQY
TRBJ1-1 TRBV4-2 ASSSENRNTEAF
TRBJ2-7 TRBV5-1 ASSPIQGADEQY
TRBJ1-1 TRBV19 ASTKRQGRDTEAF
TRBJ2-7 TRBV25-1 ASSPHVGIGNEQY
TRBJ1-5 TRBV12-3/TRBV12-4 ASVGPGGNQPQH
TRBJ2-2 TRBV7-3 ASPRDRGTGELF
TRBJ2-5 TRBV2 ASSELAQETQY
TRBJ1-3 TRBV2 ASRPEGGDTIY
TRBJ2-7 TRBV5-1 ASGGGSGSYEQY
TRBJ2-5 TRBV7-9 ASSHVGAGRKETQY
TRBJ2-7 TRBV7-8 ASSIRGLAGGPGSNEQY
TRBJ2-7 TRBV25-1 ASSEFGRGEQY
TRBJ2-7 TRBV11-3 ASRKGGGDIGYEQY
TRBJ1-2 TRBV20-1 SATKFQGDGYT
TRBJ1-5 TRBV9 ASGGGVSNQPQH
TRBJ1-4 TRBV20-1 SARAQGLIGWDEKLF
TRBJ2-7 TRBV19 ASSMQGYEQY
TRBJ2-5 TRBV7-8 ASSLRLASGTGVGETQY
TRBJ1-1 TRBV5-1 ASSLADGNTEAF
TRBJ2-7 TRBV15 ASTNRPEGGYEQY
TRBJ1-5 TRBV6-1 ASTRAGSNQPQH
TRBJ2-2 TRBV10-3 AISKSLGTANTGELF
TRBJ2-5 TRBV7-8 ASSQDGGTRY
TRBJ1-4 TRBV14 ASSAYLGEKLF
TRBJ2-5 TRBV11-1 ASSPTPRGLGGTQY
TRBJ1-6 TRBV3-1 ASSQYRTPNSPLH
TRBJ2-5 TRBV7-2 ASSLGGVTGTQY
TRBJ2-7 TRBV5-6 ASSLGTGDKYEQY
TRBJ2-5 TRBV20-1 SAGAGTGFSGETQY
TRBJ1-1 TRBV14 ASSQDLARSGNTEAF
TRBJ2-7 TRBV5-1 ASSSVRSVEQY
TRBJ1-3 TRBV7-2 ASSFQVAGNTIY